This T cell receptor beta chain was recovered during a study of T cells after yellow fever vaccination. Regarding the study as a whole: Abundant clonotypes from the bulk population could contaminate FACS-sorted repertoires.

The CDR3 has 15 residues. Trimming shortened V by 3 bases and J by 0 bases, and 6 bases separated the two germline ends. TCRdb fed the 5' RACE reads into MiXCR, producing one record per CDR3 protein. The data contain some 290,000 distinct CDR3 sequences, around 10% of them seen just once; the ten biggest clones take up 2.5% to 4%. This clonotype has just a few counts. Its antigen is as yet unknown. The receptor was derived from a man between 18 and 29 years old who received the YFV17D yellow fever vaccine. This sequence joins TRBV12-3 or TRBV12-4 and TRBJ2-6; the D is unclear. The specimen comprised CD4+ T cells sorted from PBMCs, sampled 45 days after the yellow fever booster vaccination. The CDR3 sequence: CASSFWASGANVLTF. The CDR3 bases are TGTGCCAGCAGTTTTTGGGCCTCTGGGGCCAACGTCCTGACTTTC.